This is a list of T cell receptor beta chains from one sample in a study of regulatory T cells in long-lasting Graves disease. One entry per CDR3 protein results from TCRdb running MiXCR on the multiplex PCR reads. The top ten clones hold 40% to 50% of a sample with about 660,000 distinct CDR3 sequences, 25% to 35% of them seen once. Sequenced material: peripheral blood mononuclear cells (PBMCs), taken when the disease was refractory, from a patient treated with antithyroid drugs. Every receptor here comes from a female donor with Graves disease. CDR3s include the opening cysteine and the closing phenylalanine or tryptophan. D genes are given only for firm matches. Only part of the rows carry a size: once, few, many, or a class if the clone is expanded.

V: TRBV29-1
J: TRBJ1-2
size: few
D: -
CDR3: CSVREGMANGYTF
DNA: TGCAGCGTCCGAGAGGGAATGGCGAATGGCTACACCTTC

V: TRBV6-1
J: TRBJ1-2
size: -
D: TRBD1
CDR3: CASSRRDRLWDTF
DNA: TGTGCCAGCAGTAGACGGGACAGACTATGGGACACCTTC

V: TRBV15
J: TRBJ1-4
size: -
D: -
CDR3: CATSRTLSRGNEKLFF
DNA: TGTGCCACCAGCAGAACTCTCTCCCGAGGGAATGAAAAACTGTTTTTT

V: TRBV29-1
J: TRBJ1-1
size: many
D: -
CDR3: CSVEEQMGTEAFF
DNA: TGCAGCGTTGAGGAACAGATGGGAACTGAAGCTTTCTTT

V: TRBV5-1
J: TRBJ1-1
size: -
D: -
CDR3: CASSLAGRAEAFF
DNA: TGCGCCAGCAGCTTGGCTGGAAGGGCTGAAGCTTTCTTT

V: TRBV19
J: TRBJ1-1
size: -
D: -
CDR3: CASSIFGVSTEAFF
DNA: TGTGCCAGTAGTATCTTTGGGGTTAGCACTGAAGCTTTCTTT

V: TRBV9
J: TRBJ1-1
size: -
D: -
CDR3: CASSVEVGGNQAFF
DNA: TGTGCCAGCAGCGTAGAAGTCGGCGGCAATCAAGCTTTCTTT

V: TRBV7-2
J: TRBJ1-2
size: -
D: -
CDR3: CASSFLIVSGRTNYGYTF
DNA: TGTGCCAGCAGCTTTCTGATCGTTTCGGGACGGACGAACTATGGCTACACCTTC

V: TRBV27
J: TRBJ2-7
size: -
D: TRBD2
CDR3: CASSSYGTTTYEQYF
DNA: TGTGCCAGCAGTTCATACGGGACTACTACCTACGAGCAGTACTTC

V: TRBV27
J: TRBJ2-7
size: few
D: -
CDR3: CASSSKALISSSYEQYF
DNA: TGTGCCAGCAGCAGCAAGGCCCTCATTTCGAGCTCCTACGAGCAGTACTTC

V: TRBV6-1
J: TRBJ1-1
size: few
D: -
CDR3: CASTRAPEVGTEAFF
DNA: TGTGCCAGCACCAGGGCCCCGGAAGTGGGCACTGAAGCTTTCTTT

V: TRBV24-1
J: TRBJ1-1
size: few
D: -
CDR3: CATSDHSGVAFF
DNA: TGTGCCACCAGTGATCACTCAGGGGTTGCTTTCTTT

V: TRBV30
J: TRBJ1-1
size: many
D: -
CDR3: CAWSDPLSGWGTEAFF
DNA: TGTGCCTGGAGTGACCCTTTGTCAGGGTGGGGTACTGAAGCTTTCTTT

V: TRBV5-1
J: TRBJ2-1
size: -
D: TRBD1
CDR3: CASSPRQGGYNEQFF
DNA: TGCGCCAGCAGCCCTAGACAGGGGGGCTACAATGAGCAGTTCTTC

V: TRBV6-1
J: TRBJ2-7
size: few
D: -
CDR3: CASRSPQDRYEQYF
DNA: TGTGCCAGCAGATCACCCCAGGACAGATACGAGCAGTACTTC

V: TRBV20-1
J: TRBJ1-2
size: -
D: TRBD1
CDR3: CSARGQGPANYGYTF
DNA: TGCAGTGCTAGAGGACAGGGACCAGCTAACTATGGCTACACCTTC

V: TRBV2
J: TRBJ2-5
size: few
D: TRBD2
CDR3: CASSVGLAGFQETQYF
DNA: TGTGCCAGCAGTGTAGGCCTAGCGGGGTTTCAAGAGACCCAGTACTTC

V: TRBV20-1
J: TRBJ2-7
size: -
D: -
CDR3: CSAQRGSSASYEQYF
DNA: TGCAGTGCCCAAAGGGGATCTAGCGCTTCCTACGAGCAGTACTTC

V: TRBV3-1
J: TRBJ2-5
size: few
D: -
CDR3: CASSQLEGQETQYF
DNA: TGTGCCAGCAGCCAACTCGAAGGACAAGAGACCCAGTACTTC

V: TRBV29-1
J: TRBJ2-2
size: -
D: TRBD1
CDR3: CSVDGQGAEELFF
DNA: TGCAGCGTGGATGGACAGGGAGCCGAGGAGCTGTTTTTT

V: TRBV5-1
J: TRBJ1-6
size: few
D: -
CDR3: CASSLAGQTLSPLHF
DNA: TGCGCCAGCAGCTTGGCAGGACAGACGCTTTCACCCCTCCACTTT

V: TRBV6-1
J: TRBJ1-5
size: -
D: -
CDR3: CASRLGRGGPQHF
DNA: TGTGCCAGCAGACTTGGGAGGGGAGGGCCCCAGCATTTT

V: TRBV28
J: TRBJ1-5
size: many
D: -
CDR3: CASSLSGYQPQHF
DNA: TGTGCCAGCAGTTTATCGGGGTATCAGCCCCAGCATTTT

V: TRBV5-6
J: TRBJ1-6
size: -
D: -
CDR3: CASSYGTVSSYNSPLHF
DNA: TGTGCCAGCAGCTACGGGACGGTTAGCTCCTATAATTCACCCCTCCACTTT

V: TRBV12-3/TRBV12-4
J: TRBJ1-6
size: -
D: -
CDR3: CASSLRQANNSPLHF
DNA: TGTGCCAGCAGTTTAAGGCAGGCTAATAATTCACCCCTCCACTTT

V: TRBV12-3/TRBV12-4
J: TRBJ2-7
size: -
D: TRBD2
CDR3: CASSLDGGRTYEQYF
DNA: TGTGCCAGCAGTTTAGACGGCGGGAGGACCTACGAGCAGTACTTC

V: TRBV11-2
J: TRBJ2-2
size: -
D: TRBD1
CDR3: CASSRDRGNTGELFF
DNA: TGTGCCAGCAGCCGGGACAGGGGGAACACCGGGGAGCTGTTTTTT

V: TRBV5-1
J: TRBJ1-1
size: -
D: -
CDR3: CASSLPLPEGNTEAFF
DNA: TGCGCCAGCAGCTTGCCCTTACCGGAGGGTAACACTGAAGCTTTCTTT

V: TRBV6-1
J: TRBJ1-4
size: many
D: -
CDR3: CASRKGLLGEKLFF
DNA: TGTGCCAGCCGGAAGGGATTGTTAGGTGAAAAACTGTTTTTT

V: TRBV2
J: TRBJ1-5
size: many
D: -
CDR3: CASSEGGNQPQHF
DNA: TGTGCCAGCAGTGAAGGGGGCAATCAGCCCCAGCATTTT

V: TRBV28
J: TRBJ1-2
size: many
D: -
CDR3: CASSEDYGYTF
DNA: TGTGCCAGCAGTGAAGACTATGGCTACACCTTC

V: TRBV3-1
J: TRBJ2-5
size: -
D: TRBD1
CDR3: CASSQGGQGRKETQYF
DNA: TGTGCCAGCAGCCAAGGCGGACAGGGGAGGAAAGAGACCCAGTACTTC

V: TRBV11-1
J: TRBJ1-1
size: -
D: TRBD1
CDR3: CASSPPTGRVTEAFF
DNA: TGTGCCAGCAGCCCACCGACAGGGAGGGTGACTGAAGCTTTCTTT

V: TRBV12-3/TRBV12-4
J: TRBJ1-5
size: -
D: -
CDR3: CAGSIKGQLQHF
DNA: TGTGCCGGCAGTATAAAGGGTCAGCTCCAGCATTTT

V: TRBV2
J: TRBJ1-2
size: many
D: -
CDR3: CASSEQGRANYGYTF
DNA: TGTGCCAGCAGTGAACAGGGGAGAGCTAACTATGGCTACACCTTC

V: TRBV19
J: TRBJ1-5
size: -
D: -
CDR3: CASSTTVNSNQPQHF
DNA: TGTGCCAGTAGTACGACAGTTAATAGCAATCAGCCCCAGCATTTT

V: TRBV6-1
J: TRBJ1-1
size: many
D: -
CDR3: CASIGPRWVAFF
DNA: TGTGCCAGCATCGGACCTCGTTGGGTAGCTTTCTTT

V: TRBV2
J: TRBJ2-5
size: many
D: TRBD1
CDR3: CASSGGTVQETQYF
DNA: TGTGCCAGCAGTGGGGGGACAGTCCAAGAGACCCAGTACTTC

V: TRBV5-1
J: TRBJ2-7
size: -
D: TRBD2
CDR3: CASSSGTSGRTITFEQYF
DNA: TGCGCCAGCAGCTCTGGGACTAGCGGGAGGACCATCACCTTCGAGCAGTACTTC

V: TRBV10-3
J: TRBJ1-1
size: few
D: TRBD1
CDR3: CAISSPGTASNTEAFF
DNA: TGTGCCATCAGCTCTCCGGGGACAGCTTCGAACACTGAAGCTTTCTTT

V: TRBV20-1
J: TRBJ2-5
size: few
D: TRBD2
CDR3: CSATRLAGEKETQYF
DNA: TGCAGTGCCACAAGACTAGCGGGAGAGAAGGAGACCCAGTACTTC

V: TRBV29-1
J: TRBJ2-5
size: -
D: -
CDR3: CSVEEGLQETQYF
DNA: TGCAGCGTTGAGGAAGGGCTCCAAGAGACCCAGTACTTC

V: TRBV6-1
J: TRBJ1-1
size: few
D: TRBD1
CDR3: CASYRGWTTEAFF
DNA: TGTGCCAGCTACAGGGGTTGGACCACTGAAGCTTTCTTT

V: TRBV12-3/TRBV12-4
J: TRBJ1-5
size: many
D: -
CDR3: CASSPRGGESGPSIF
DNA: -

V: TRBV30
J: TRBJ1-2
size: -
D: -
CDR3: CACAAEPGSYGYTF
DNA: TGTGCCTGCGCCGCAGAACCAGGGAGCTATGGCTACACCTTC

V: TRBV7-3
J: TRBJ1-1
size: few
D: -
CDR3: CASSPNREIEAFF
DNA: TGTGCCAGCAGTCCCAACCGGGAAATTGAAGCTTTCTTT

V: TRBV3-1
J: TRBJ2-5
size: -
D: -
CDR3: CASSQVVAAQETQYF
DNA: TGTGCCAGCAGCCAAGTCGTAGCGGCACAAGAGACCCAGTACTTC

V: TRBV20-1
J: TRBJ1-2
size: few
D: TRBD1
CDR3: CSARRTGGFYGYTF
DNA: TGCAGTGCTAGAAGGACAGGGGGCTTCTATGGCTACACCTTC

V: TRBV5-1
J: TRBJ1-6
size: many
D: -
CDR3: CASSWDYNSPLHF
DNA: TGTGCCAGCAGTTGGGACTACAATTCACCCCTCCACTTT

V: TRBV30
J: TRBJ1-2
size: -
D: -
CDR3: CAWSVKANYGYTF
DNA: TGTGCCTGGAGCGTCAAAGCTAACTATGGCTACACCTTC

V: TRBV28
J: TRBJ2-7
size: many
D: TRBD2
CDR3: CASSRLAGSYEQYF
DNA: TGTGCCAGCAGTCGACTAGCGGGTTCCTACGAGCAGTACTTC

V: TRBV9
J: TRBJ2-1
size: few
D: -
CDR3: CASSVDGLAGNEQFF
DNA: TGTGCCAGCAGCGTAGATGGGCTAGCAGGCAATGAGCAGTTCTTC

V: TRBV5-4
J: TRBJ1-1
size: -
D: TRBD1
CDR3: CASSPPGTVTEAFF
DNA: TGTGCCAGCAGCCCTCCCGGGACAGTCACTGAAGCTTTCTTT

V: TRBV6-1
J: TRBJ1-5
size: many
D: TRBD1
CDR3: CASSGTGYQPQHF
DNA: TGTGCCAGTTCCGGGACAGGTTATCAGCCCCAGCATTTT

V: TRBV19
J: TRBJ2-7
size: -
D: TRBD2
CDR3: CASSMAAGGYEQYF
DNA: TGTGCCAGTAGTATGGCAGCGGGAGGCTACGAGCAGTACTTC

V: TRBV11-1
J: TRBJ2-7
size: -
D: TRBD2
CDR3: CASSRAGPYEQYF
DNA: TGTGCCAGCTCGCGAGCGGGGCCCTACGAGCAGTACTTC

V: TRBV6-1
J: TRBJ2-7
size: few
D: TRBD2
CDR3: CASSTVAGEGEQYF
DNA: TGTGCCAGCAGTACGGTAGCGGGAGAGGGTGAGCAGTACTTC

V: TRBV5-1
J: TRBJ1-6
size: few
D: -
CDR3: CASSLTGTNNSPLHF
DNA: TGCGCCAGCAGCTTAACCGGGACGAATAATTCACCCCTCCACTTT

V: TRBV5-1
J: TRBJ1-2
size: -
D: TRBD1
CDR3: CASSPGQNPYGYTF
DNA: TGCGCCAGCAGCCCGGGACAGAATCCCTATGGCTACACCTTC

V: TRBV6-2/TRBV6-3
J: TRBJ2-4
size: few
D: TRBD2
CDR3: CASSSPGLAGPLAKNIQYF
DNA: TGTGCCAGCAGTTCACCGGGACTAGCGGGGCCTCTAGCCAAAAACATTCAGTACTTC